This T cell receptor beta chain was found in a study of follicular helper T cells after annual influenza vaccination. Repertoires were generated with immunoSEQ multiplex PCR, while TCRdb's copy carries only in-frame clones and drops some. Of approximately 10,000 clones listed, approximately 80% are singletons. CDR1 and CDR2 from the germline V gene are SNHLY and FYNNEI. Trimming at V came to 3 bases and at J to 10 bases, leaving 6 bases not matched to a gene. The CDR3 sequence is 14 residues long. Sample time point: 2014-2015 season, 7 days after vaccination. V gene TRBV2 combines with J gene TRBJ1-6; 7 nucleotides align to TRBD1. This clonotype originated in an adult who received the influenza vaccine. The material was CXCR5+ CD38- circulating T follicular helper cells from blood, obtained 7 days after influenza vaccination. Subset defined: circulating Tfh, non-naive CD4+CXCR5+PD-1+ (ICOS+CD38+ or ICOS-CD38-). The CDR3 DNA follows: TGTGCCAGCAGTGAGGTGACAGGGAGATCACCCCTCCACTTT. Protein sequence: CASSEVTGRSPLHF.